Each of the 21 T cell receptor beta chains below was sequenced from the same sample in a study of shared clonotypes between healthy human individuals. Sequencing was performed with immunoSEQ multiplex PCR; in TCRdb, only in-frame clones are kept and a portion is missing. The table has about 1.1 million clones, roughly 80% seen once. Sample: memory CD4+ T cells from PBMCs. Subset described: CD45RA-negative fraction. The receptors were sampled from a man between 18 and 35 years old in good health. Some clones in this sample may be carry-over from other donors' samples.

This clone was recorded at least ten times. The chain employs TRBV29-1 and TRBJ2-6; D gene ambiguous. Germline-derived CDR1 and CDR2 are SQVTM and ANQGSEA. V was cut by 3 bases and J by 0 bases, with 6 bases left in between. This CDR3 is built from 14 residues. This CDR3 is CSVDGVSGANVLTF. In DNA, the CDR3 is TGCAGCGTTGATGGTGTCTCTGGGGCCAACGTCCTGACTTTC.

Notes on this clone: The sample holds other DNA sequences that translate to the same CDR3. This chain connects TRBV9 to TRBJ2-3; no firm D call. There are 14 residues in the CDR3. Per germline, CDR1 SGDLS and CDR2 YYNGEE. The V gene lost 0 bases and the J gene lost 2 bases, with 7 bases spanning the gap. CDR3 nucleotides: TGTGCCAGCAGCGTAGGGCCGAACACAGATACGCAGTATTTT. It specifies CASSVGPNTDTQYF.

The chain joins TRBV11-2 to TRBJ1-1, with 8 bases identical to TRBD1. The junction had 6 bases not matched to a gene; V was cut back by 3 bases and J by 6 bases. CDR1 and CDR2 (germline): SGHAT, FQNNGV. This CDR3 spans 14 amino acids. CDR3 sequence reads: CASSFQGAQSEAFF. In DNA form, the CDR3 reads TGTGCCAGCAGCTTTCAGGGGGCGCAGTCTGAAGCTTTCTTT.

The chain carries TRBV7-2 and TRBJ2-5; perhaps TRBD1 as D (5 bases). The V end was cut by 2 bases, the J end by 2 bases, with 15 bases between. This CDR3 has 16 amino acids. The germline V gene encodes CDR1 SGHTA and CDR2 FQGNSA. DNA of the CDR3: TGTGCCAGCAGCTTAAGTATTAACAGGCCTCAAGAGACCCAGTACTTC. Encoded protein: CASSLSINRPQETQYF.

This clone has just a few counts. V gene TRBV21-1 combines with J gene TRBJ2-3; whether TRBD1, the table's D call, matches the DNA was not checked. TRBV21-1 represents a pseudogene. This CDR3 region has 16 residues. The CDR3 loop is CASILKDRDRRDTQYF. CDR3 DNA: TGTGCCAGCATCCTGAAAGACAGGGACAGGAGGGATACGCAGTATTTT.

This clone was seen only once. This chain connects TRBV27 to TRBJ2-1, with D hard to call. The germline V and J ends were trimmed by 1 base and 7 bases, with 17 bases remaining between them. Per germline, CDR1 MNHEY and CDR2 SMNVEV (reference sequence). The CDR3 extends over 16 amino acids. The CDR3 sequence is CASSLYSPRGRNEQFF. As DNA, the CDR3 is TGTGCCAGCAGTTTATATAGCCCGAGAGGACGAAATGAGCAGTTCTTC.

The chain employs TRBV6-1 and TRBJ1-3; D gene ambiguous. V was trimmed by 7 bases and J by 0 bases, leaving 13 bases between them. The CDR3 totals 15 residues. The germline CDR1 and CDR2 sequences are MNHNS and SASEGT. This CDR3 reads CASTRGRNSGNTIYF. As DNA, the CDR3 is TGTGCCAGCACCCGAGGACGGAACTCTGGAAACACCATATATTTT.

This clone is a singleton in its sample. J is TRBJ2-2 and V is TRBV4-2; D might be TRBD1 (6 bases). V lost 0 bases and J lost 8, with 22 bases in between. This CDR3 comprises 18 residues. Germline lookup yields CDR1 LGHNA and CDR2 YNFKEQ. This CDR3 reads CASSQELGIRGAGGELFF. The CDR3 coding sequence is TGTGCCAGCAGCCAAGAATTGGGGATCAGGGGCGCTGGGGGGGAGCTGTTTTTT.

The CDR3 sequence is CASSLDPRYTEAFF. CDR3 DNA sequence: TGTGCCAGCAGTTTAGACCCCCGGTACACTGAAGCTTTCTTT. The V gene is TRBV28, the J gene TRBJ1-1; D unclear. The CDR3 has 14 residues. The V gene lost 2 bases and the J gene lost 3 bases, with 10 bases spanning the gap. Germline lookup yields CDR1 MDHEN and CDR2 SYDVKM.

V gene TRBV18 combines with J gene TRBJ1-2; possibly TRBD1 for D (5 bases). V dropped 6 bases and J dropped 4 bases, with 21 bases sitting between them. CDR1 is KGHSH and CDR2 is LQKENI in the germline V gene. This CDR3 comprises 16 residues. The CDR3 sequence is CASSPEGGAQIYGYTF. For the CDR3, the DNA is TGTGCCAGCTCTCCTGAGGGAGGGGCGCAGATCTATGGCTACACCTTC.

V gene TRBV7-9 combines with J gene TRBJ2-5; no firm D call. The closer fit of TRBJ2-7 to the DNA end suggests the J call may be wrong. This CDR3 comprises 13 residues. Looked up from germline, CDR1 is SEHNR and CDR2 is FQNEAQ (reference sequence). This CDR3 reads CASSLGQNSEQYF. CDR3 nucleotides: TGTGCCAGCAGCTTAGGGCAGAACAGCGAGCAGTACTTC.

As regards this clone: The sample has other DNA sequences that encode this CDR3 too. In DNA, the CDR3 is TGCGCCAGCAGCTTGGCAGGGGCCGCTGAGCAGTACTTC. Protein sequence: CASSLAGAAEQYF. The chain uses TRBV5-1 and TRBJ2-7; D may be TRBD1 (6 bases). The CDR3 loop spans 13 amino acids. V dropped 0 bases and J dropped 7 bases, with 11 bases sitting between them. In germline, CDR1 is SGHRS, CDR2 YFSETQ.

This clone was observed once. This sequence joins TRBV9 and TRBJ1-2; D remains ambiguous. CDR3 length equals 15 residues. Trimming stripped 0 bases from V and 0 bases from J, with 9 bases between. Germline-derived CDR1 and CDR2 are SGDLS and YYNGEE. CDR3 in amino acids: CASSVGGTANYGYTF. DNA for the CDR3: TGTGCCAGCAGCGTAGGGGGTACTGCTAACTATGGCTACACCTTC.

The chain is built from TRBV5-1 and TRBJ2-6; D not resolved. The germline gives CDR1 SGHRS, CDR2 YFSETQ. The CDR3 length is 15 residues. V lost 4 bases, J lost 2 bases, and 10 bases lay in between. The CDR3 is CASSPGLAGANVLTF. CDR3 in DNA: TGCGCCAGCAGCCCGGGTTTGGCTGGGGCCAACGTCCTGACTTTC.

The gene calls are TRBV9 and TRBJ2-1, with TRBD1 as a possible D gene (5 bases). V dropped 5 bases and J dropped 3 bases, with 12 bases sitting between them. The germline V gene has CDR1 SGDLS and CDR2 YYNGEE. The CDR3 spans 14 residues. CDR3: CASSHTDIYNEQFF. The CDR3 nucleotides are TGTGCCAGCAGTCACACGGACATCTACAATGAGCAGTTCTTC.

The chain links TRBV9 to TRBJ2-3, with TRBD2 identical over 15 bases. V lost 4 bases, J lost 2 bases, and 8 bases stayed unmatched. This CDR3 region has 18 residues. Germline-derived CDR1 and CDR2 are SGDLS and YYNGEE. The CDR3 region is CASSFGGLAGGNTDTQYF. Written as DNA, the CDR3 is TGTGCCAGCAGCTTCGGGGGACTAGCGGGAGGAAACACAGATACGCAGTATTTT. Drawing the rest from reference TRBV9 and TRBJ2-3, the complete variable domain is DSGVTQTPKHLITATGQRVTLRCSPRSGDLSVYWYQQSLDQGLQFLIQYYNGEERAKGNILERFSAQQFPDLHSELNLSSLELGDSALYFCASSFGGLAGGNTDTQYFGPGTRLTVL.

This clone was detected only once. V and J are TRBV6-6 and TRBJ2-1; D gene ambiguous. V was trimmed by 4 bases and J by 6 bases, leaving 13 bases between them. The CDR3 length is 14 residues. Germline CDR1 reads MNHNY; CDR2 reads SVGAGI (reference sequence). DNA of the CDR3: TGTGCCAGCAGTTCTCGGACCAAAAGCAATGAGCAGTTCTTC. The encoded protein is CASSSRTKSNEQFF.

The chain has TRBV11-2 and TRBJ1-1; 9 bases map to TRBD1. The CDR3 totals 16 residues. V shed 0 bases and J 6 bases; nucleotides not matched to a gene: 8. CDR1 is SGHAT, CDR2 FQNNGV, per germline. CDR3 sequence (DNA): TGTGCCAGCAGCTTAGACCCGGGACAGGGAAAGGCTGAAGCTTTCTTT. This codes for CASSLDPGQGKAEAFF.

CDR3 protein: CASSPRTQETQYF. CDR3 bases: TGTGCCAGCAGTCCGCGGACCCAAGAGACCCAGTACTTC. This chain joins TRBV27 and TRBJ2-5; no definite D call. Per the germline V gene, CDR1 is MNHEY and CDR2 is SMNVEV (reference sequence). V gave up 5 bases and J gave up 1 base, with 8 bases separating them. The CDR3 covers 13 residues.

This clone is a singleton in its sample. V gene TRBV2 combines with J gene TRBJ1-4; D possibly corresponds to TRBD1 (5 bases). CDR1 SNHLY and CDR2 FYNNEI come from the germline V gene. The CDR3 extends over 14 amino acids. Trimming stripped 6 bases from V and 8 bases from J, with 16 bases between. The CDR3 is CASRLTAAREKLFF. CDR3 DNA sequence: TGTGCCAGCAGGCTGACAGCGGCGAGGGAAAAACTGTTTTTT.

The rearrangement joins TRBV18 to TRBJ2-5; 7 bases map to TRBD2. The CDR3 is 17 residues long. Trimming at V came to 1 base and at J to 2 bases, leaving 10 bases not matched to a gene. Germline V lookup: CDR1 KGHSH, CDR2 LQKENI. CDR3 sequence reads: CASSPRGSSGLQETQYF. CDR3 nucleotide sequence: TGTGCCAGCTCACCACGAGGAAGTAGCGGGCTGCAAGAGACCCAGTACTTC.